One sample yielded the 9 T cell receptor beta chains listed below, sequenced in a study of shared clonotypes between healthy human individuals. Clones were sequenced by immunoSEQ multiplex PCR, and TCRdb holds only the in-frame ones, with some missing. The sample lists hundreds of thousands of clones; roughly 70% were seen once. The sequencing sample was made of memory CD4+ T cells sorted from blood. Described subset: CD45RA-negative fraction. These receptor sequences come from a man younger than 40 in good health.

This chain joins TRBV2 and TRBJ1-6, with a tentative D call TRBD1 (6 bases). This CDR3 has 14 residues. The germline V gene encodes CDR1 SNHLY and CDR2 FYNNEI. V was shortened by 4 bases and J by 7 bases, with 11 bases between the two germline ends. Here the CDR3 reads CASSADRFNSPLHF. The CDR3 DNA reads as TGTGCCAGCAGTGCTGACAGGTTCAATTCACCCCTCCACTTT. The full variable domain, completed using reference TRBV2 and TRBJ1-6, is EPEVTQTPSHQVTQMGQEVILRCVPISNHLYFYWYRQILGQKVEFLVSFYNNEISEKSEIFDDQFSVERPDGSNFTLKIRSTKLEDSAMYFCASSADRFNSPLHFGNGTRLTVT.

This sequence joins TRBV27 and TRBJ2-5; 11 positions agree with TRBD2. This CDR3 has 15 amino acids. CDR1 and CDR2 (germline): MNHEY, SMNVEV (reference sequence). The V gene end was trimmed by 6 bases and the J gene end by 5 bases; junction bases not matched to a gene: 8. The chain's CDR3 is CASRNSGRAFETQYF. The CDR3 nucleotides are TGTGCCAGCAGAAATAGCGGGAGGGCGTTTGAGACCCAGTACTTC.

The rearrangement uses TRBV7-7 and TRBJ1-5; 9 nucleotides align to TRBD1. Germline CDR1 and CDR2: SSHAT and FNYEAQ (reference sequence). CDR3 length: 15 amino acids. V trimming: 6 bases; J trimming: 4 bases; junction bases outside the gene matches: 7. As DNA, the CDR3 is TGTGCCAGCAGACCACGGACAGGGGAGAATCAGCCCCAGCATTTT. The encoded protein is CASRPRTGENQPQHF.

This clone was observed a single time. Other nucleotide sequences in the sample specify the same CDR3. CDR3 residues: CASSTDRKNTGELFF. The CDR3 DNA reads as TGTGCCAGCTCAACGGACAGAAAAAACACCGGGGAGCTGTTTTTT. The chain recombines TRBV18 with TRBJ2-2; a weak D match, TRBD1 (6 bases). V dropped 5 bases and J dropped 2 bases, with 12 bases sitting between them. CDR3 length: 15 residues. Germline values: CDR1 KGHSH, CDR2 LQKENI.

The chain couples TRBV30 to TRBJ1-2; no clear D. Germline V gives CDR1 GTSNPN, CDR2 SVGIG (reference sequence). The CDR3 extends over 14 amino acids. Trimming removed 2 bases from V and 4 bases from J, with 14 bases in between. This chain's CDR3 is CAWSWAAGSYGYTF. The CDR3 region has the DNA TGTGCCTGGAGTTGGGCGGCGGGCAGCTATGGCTACACCTTC. The full variable domain, in which reference TRBV30 and TRBJ1-2 provide the parts outside the CDR3, is SQTIHQWPATLVQPVGSPLSLECTVEGTSNPNLYWYRQAAGRGLQLLFYSVGIGQISSEVPQNLSASRPQDRQFILSSKKLLLSDSGFYLCAWSWAAGSYGYTFGSGTRLTVV.

The chain carries TRBV5-1 and TRBJ2-1; 12 nucleotides agree with TRBD2. The germline gives CDR1 SGHRS, CDR2 YFSETQ. The CDR3 length is 16 residues. V shed 3 bases, J shed 9 bases, and the junction held 10 bases outside the gene matches. This CDR3 is CASSYWTSGMGGEQFF. CDR3 nucleotide sequence: TGCGCCAGCAGCTATTGGACTAGCGGGATGGGGGGTGAGCAGTTCTTC.

The rearrangement uses TRBV9 and TRBJ1-3; D gene uncertain. Germline CDR1 SGDLS, CDR2 YYNGEE. V lost 7 bases and J 3 bases, leaving 5 bases between the germline ends. The CDR3 has 11 amino acids. The CDR3 loop reads CASAIGNTIYF. CDR3 in DNA: TGTGCCAGCGCTATTGGAAACACCATATATTTT.

V gene TRBV5-1 combines with J gene TRBJ1-1; D call uncertain. Trimming removed 4 bases from V and 8 bases from J, with 15 bases in between. Germline lookup yields CDR1 SGHRS and CDR2 YFSETQ. The CDR3 has 13 amino acids. CDR3 bases: TGCGCCAGCAGCCCCCAGGACCCCGCGGAAGCTTTCTTT. Its protein product is CASSPQDPAEAFF.

CDR3 DNA: TGTGCCAGCAGCCAAGTTGCGGGAGTTTCTTCCTACGAGCAGTACTTC. It yields the protein CASSQVAGVSSYEQYF. The chain carries TRBV4-2 and TRBJ2-7; 7 bases are shared with TRBD2. With V trimmed by 1 base and J by 1 base, 7 bases remained unmatched. Germline loops: CDR1 LGHNA, CDR2 YNFKEQ. The CDR3 is 16 residues long.